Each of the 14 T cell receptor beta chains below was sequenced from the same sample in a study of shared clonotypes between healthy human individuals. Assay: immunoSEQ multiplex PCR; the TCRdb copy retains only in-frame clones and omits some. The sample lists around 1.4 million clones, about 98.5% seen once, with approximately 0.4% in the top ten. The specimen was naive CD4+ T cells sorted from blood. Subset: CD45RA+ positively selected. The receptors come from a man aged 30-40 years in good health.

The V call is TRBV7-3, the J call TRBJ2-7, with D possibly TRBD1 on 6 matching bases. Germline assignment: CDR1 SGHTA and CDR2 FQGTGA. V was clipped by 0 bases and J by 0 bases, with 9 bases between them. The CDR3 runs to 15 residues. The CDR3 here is CASSLTRDISYEQYF. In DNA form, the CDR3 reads TGTGCCAGCAGCTTAACCCGGGACATCTCCTACGAGCAGTACTTC.

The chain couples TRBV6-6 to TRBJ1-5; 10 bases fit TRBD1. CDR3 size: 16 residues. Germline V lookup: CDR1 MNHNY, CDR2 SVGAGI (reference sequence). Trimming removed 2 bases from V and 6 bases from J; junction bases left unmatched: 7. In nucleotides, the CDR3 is TGTGCCAGCAGTTACCCCGGGACAGGGGAGAGTCAGCCCCAGCATTTT. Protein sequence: CASSYPGTGESQPQHF.

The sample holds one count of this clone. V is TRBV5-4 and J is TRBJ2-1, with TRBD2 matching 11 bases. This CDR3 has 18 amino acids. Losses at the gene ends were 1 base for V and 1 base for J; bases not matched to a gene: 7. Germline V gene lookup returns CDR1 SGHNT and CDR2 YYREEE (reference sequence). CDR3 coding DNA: TGTGCCAGCAGCTTGCCTAAGCTAGCGGGAGGATCCTACAATGAGCAGTTCTTC. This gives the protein CASSLPKLAGGSYNEQFF.

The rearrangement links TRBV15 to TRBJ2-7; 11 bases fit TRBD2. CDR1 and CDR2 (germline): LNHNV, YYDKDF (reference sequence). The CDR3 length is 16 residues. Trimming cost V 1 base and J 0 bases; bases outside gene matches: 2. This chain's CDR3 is CATSRVSGRGSYEQYF. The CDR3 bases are TGTGCCACCAGCAGAGTTAGCGGGAGGGGCTCCTACGAGCAGTACTTC.

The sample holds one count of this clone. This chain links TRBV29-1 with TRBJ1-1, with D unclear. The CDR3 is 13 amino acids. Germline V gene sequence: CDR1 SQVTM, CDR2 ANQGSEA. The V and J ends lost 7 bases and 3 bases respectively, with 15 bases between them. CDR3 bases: TGCAGCGCCTCCTTGTTTGGGGACACTGAAGCTTTCTTT. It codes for CSASLFGDTEAFF. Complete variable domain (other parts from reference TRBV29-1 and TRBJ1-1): SAVISQKPSRDICQRGTSLTIQCQVDSQVTMMFWYRQQPGQSLTLIATANQGSEATYESGFVIDKFPISRPNLTFSTLTVSNMSPEDSSIYLCSASLFGDTEAFFGQGTRLTVV.

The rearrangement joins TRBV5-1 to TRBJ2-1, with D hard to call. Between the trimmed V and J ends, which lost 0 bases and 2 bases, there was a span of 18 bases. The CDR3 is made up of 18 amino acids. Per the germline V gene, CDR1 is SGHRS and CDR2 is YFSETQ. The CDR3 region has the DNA TGCGCCAGCAGCTTGGCCGCGAGTACAGCCCTTACCTACAATGAGCAGTTCTTC. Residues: CASSLAASTALTYNEQFF.

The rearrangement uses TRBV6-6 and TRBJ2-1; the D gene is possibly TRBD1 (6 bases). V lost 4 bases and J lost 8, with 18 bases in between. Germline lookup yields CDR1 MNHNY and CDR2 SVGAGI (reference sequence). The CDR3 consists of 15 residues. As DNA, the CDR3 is TGTGCCAGCAGTTTAACAGGGCTGAGGGGCGATGAGCAGTTCTTC. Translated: CASSLTGLRGDEQFF.

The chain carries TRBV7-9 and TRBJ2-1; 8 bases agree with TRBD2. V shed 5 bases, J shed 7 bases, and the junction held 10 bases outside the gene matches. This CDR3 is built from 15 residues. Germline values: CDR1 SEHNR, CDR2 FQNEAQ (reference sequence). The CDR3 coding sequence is TGTGCCAGCAGCCCACTAGCGGTCGGAAAAAATGAGCAGTTCTTC. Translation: CASSPLAVGKNEQFF.

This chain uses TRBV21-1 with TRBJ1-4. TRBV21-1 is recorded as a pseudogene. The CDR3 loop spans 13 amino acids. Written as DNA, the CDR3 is TGTGCCAGCAGCAAAATCCCGGACGCTAAACTGTTTTTT. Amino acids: CASSKIPDAKLFF.

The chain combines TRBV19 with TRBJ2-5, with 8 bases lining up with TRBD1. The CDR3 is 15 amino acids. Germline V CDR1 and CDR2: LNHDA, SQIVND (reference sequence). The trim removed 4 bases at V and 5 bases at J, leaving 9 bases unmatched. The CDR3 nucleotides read TGTGCCAGTAGTACCGCCGCAGGGGGCCGTGAGACCCAGTACTTC. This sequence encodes CASSTAAGGRETQYF.

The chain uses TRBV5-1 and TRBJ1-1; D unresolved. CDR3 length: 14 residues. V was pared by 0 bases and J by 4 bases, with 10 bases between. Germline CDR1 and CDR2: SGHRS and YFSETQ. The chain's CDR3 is CASSLDGPGTEAFF. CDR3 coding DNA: TGCGCCAGCAGCTTGGACGGGCCTGGCACTGAAGCTTTCTTT.

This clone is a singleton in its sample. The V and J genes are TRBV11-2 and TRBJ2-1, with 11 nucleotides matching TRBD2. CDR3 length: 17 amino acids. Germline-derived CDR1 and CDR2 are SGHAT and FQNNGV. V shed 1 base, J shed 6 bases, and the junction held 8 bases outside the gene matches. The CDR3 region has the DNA TGTGCCAGCAGCTTAGTCCCGCTAGCGGGAGGTGGCAATGAGCAGTTCTTC. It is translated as CASSLVPLAGGGNEQFF.

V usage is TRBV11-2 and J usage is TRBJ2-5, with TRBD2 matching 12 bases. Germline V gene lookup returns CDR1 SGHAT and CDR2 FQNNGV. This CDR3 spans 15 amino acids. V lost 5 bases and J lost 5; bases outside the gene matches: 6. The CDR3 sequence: CASSLRLAGVETQYF. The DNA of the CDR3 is TGTGCCAGCAGCCTCCGACTAGCGGGAGTTGAGACCCAGTACTTC.

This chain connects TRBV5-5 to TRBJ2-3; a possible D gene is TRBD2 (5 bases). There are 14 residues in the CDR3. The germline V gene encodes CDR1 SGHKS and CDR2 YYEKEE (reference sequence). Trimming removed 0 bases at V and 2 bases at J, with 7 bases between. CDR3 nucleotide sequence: TGTGCCAGCAGCTTGGCCGGACTCACAGATACGCAGTATTTT. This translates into CASSLAGLTDTQYF.